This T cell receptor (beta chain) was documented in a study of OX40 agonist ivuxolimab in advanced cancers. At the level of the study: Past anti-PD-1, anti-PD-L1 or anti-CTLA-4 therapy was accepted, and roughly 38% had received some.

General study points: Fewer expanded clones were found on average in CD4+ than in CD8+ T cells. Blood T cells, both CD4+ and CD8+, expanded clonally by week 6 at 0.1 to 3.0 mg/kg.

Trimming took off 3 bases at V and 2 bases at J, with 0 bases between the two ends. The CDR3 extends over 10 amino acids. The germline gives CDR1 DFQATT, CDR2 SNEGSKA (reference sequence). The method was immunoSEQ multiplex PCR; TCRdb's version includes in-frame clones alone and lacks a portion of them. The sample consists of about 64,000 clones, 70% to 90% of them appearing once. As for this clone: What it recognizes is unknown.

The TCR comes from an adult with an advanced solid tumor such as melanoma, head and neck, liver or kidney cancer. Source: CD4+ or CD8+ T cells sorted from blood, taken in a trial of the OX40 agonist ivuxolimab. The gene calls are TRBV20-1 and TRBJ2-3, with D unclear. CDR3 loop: CSASTDTQYF. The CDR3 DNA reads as TGCAGTGCTAGCACAGATACGCAGTATTTT.